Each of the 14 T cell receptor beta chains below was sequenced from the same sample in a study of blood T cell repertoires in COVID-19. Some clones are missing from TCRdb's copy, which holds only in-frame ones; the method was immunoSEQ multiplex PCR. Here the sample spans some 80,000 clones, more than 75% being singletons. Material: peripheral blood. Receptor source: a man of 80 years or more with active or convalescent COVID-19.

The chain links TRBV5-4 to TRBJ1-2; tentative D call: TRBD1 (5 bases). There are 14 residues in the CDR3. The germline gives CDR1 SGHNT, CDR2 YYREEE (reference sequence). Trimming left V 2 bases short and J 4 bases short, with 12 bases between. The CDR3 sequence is CASSFSGGFYGYTF. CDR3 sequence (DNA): TGTGCCAGCAGCTTCTCGGGGGGGTTCTATGGCTACACCTTC.

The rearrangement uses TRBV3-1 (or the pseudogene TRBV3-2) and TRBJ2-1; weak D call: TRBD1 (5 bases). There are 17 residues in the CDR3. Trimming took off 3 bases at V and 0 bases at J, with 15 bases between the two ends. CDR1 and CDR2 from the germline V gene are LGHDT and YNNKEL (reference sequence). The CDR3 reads CASSQAWGRSSYNEQFF. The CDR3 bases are TGTGCCAGCAGCCAGGCCTGGGGCAGAAGCTCCTACAATGAGCAGTTCTTC.

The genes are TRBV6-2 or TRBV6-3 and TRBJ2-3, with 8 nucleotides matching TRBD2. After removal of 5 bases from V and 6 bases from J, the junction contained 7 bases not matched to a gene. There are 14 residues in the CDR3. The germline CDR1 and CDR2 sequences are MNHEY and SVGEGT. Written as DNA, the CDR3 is TGTGCCAGCAGTATTAGCGGGACCTATGATACGCAGTATTTT. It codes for CASSISGTYDTQYF.

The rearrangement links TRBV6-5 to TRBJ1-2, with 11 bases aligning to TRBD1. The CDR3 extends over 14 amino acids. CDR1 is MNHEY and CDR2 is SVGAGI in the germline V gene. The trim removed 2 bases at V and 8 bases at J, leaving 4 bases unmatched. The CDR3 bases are TGTGCCAGCAGTTACGGACAGGGGGCAGGCGGCTACACCTTC. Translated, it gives CASSYGQGAGGYTF.

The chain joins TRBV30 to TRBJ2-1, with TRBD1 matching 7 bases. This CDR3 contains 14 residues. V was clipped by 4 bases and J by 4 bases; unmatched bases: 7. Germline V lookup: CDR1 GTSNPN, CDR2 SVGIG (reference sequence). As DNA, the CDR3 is TGTGCCTGGAAACCAGGACAGGTTTACAATGAGCAGTTCTTC. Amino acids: CAWKPGQVYNEQFF.

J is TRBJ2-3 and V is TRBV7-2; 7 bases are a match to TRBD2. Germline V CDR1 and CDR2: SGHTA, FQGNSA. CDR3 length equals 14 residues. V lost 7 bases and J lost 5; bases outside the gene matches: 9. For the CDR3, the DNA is TGTGCCAGCATTCGCGGGGGTGGATTAGATACGCAGTATTTT. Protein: CASIRGGGLDTQYF.

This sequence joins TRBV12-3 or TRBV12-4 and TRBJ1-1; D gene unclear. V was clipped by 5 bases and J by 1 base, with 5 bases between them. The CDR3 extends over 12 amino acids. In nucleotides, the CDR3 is TGTGCCAGCAGTCCCCGGAACACTGAAGCTTTCTTT. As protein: CASSPRNTEAFF.

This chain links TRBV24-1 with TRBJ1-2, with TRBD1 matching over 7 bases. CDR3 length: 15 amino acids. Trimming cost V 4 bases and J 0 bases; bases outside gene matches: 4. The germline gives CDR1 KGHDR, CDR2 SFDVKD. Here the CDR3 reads CATSEPGTANYGYTF. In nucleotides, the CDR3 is TGTGCCACCAGTGAGCCCGGGACAGCTAACTATGGCTACACCTTC.

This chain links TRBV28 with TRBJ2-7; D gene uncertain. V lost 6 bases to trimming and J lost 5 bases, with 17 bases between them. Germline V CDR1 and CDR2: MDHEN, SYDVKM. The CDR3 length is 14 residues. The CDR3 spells CASSTLTLGHEQYV. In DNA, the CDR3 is TGTGCCAGCAGCACCCTGACATTGGGCCACGAGCAGTACGTC.

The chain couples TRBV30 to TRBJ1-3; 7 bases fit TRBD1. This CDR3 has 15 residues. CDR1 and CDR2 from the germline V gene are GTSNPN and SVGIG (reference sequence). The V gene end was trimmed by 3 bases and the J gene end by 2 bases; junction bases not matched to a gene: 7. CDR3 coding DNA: TGTGCCTGGAGAGATCGGGACAGAGCTGGAAACACCATATATTTT. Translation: CAWRDRDRAGNTIYF.

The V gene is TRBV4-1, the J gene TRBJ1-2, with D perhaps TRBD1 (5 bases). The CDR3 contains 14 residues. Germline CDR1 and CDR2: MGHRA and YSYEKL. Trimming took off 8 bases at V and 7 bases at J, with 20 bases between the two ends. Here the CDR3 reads CASSHRGGVGGYTF. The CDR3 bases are TGCGCCAGCTCCCACCGGGGGGGGGTTGGTGGCTACACCTTC.

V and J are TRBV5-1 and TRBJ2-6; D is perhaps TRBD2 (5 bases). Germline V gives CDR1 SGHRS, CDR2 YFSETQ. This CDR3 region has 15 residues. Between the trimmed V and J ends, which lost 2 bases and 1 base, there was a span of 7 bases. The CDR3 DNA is TGCGCCAGCAGCTTTGAGGGATCTGGGGCCAACGTCCTGACTTTC. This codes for CASSFEGSGANVLTF.

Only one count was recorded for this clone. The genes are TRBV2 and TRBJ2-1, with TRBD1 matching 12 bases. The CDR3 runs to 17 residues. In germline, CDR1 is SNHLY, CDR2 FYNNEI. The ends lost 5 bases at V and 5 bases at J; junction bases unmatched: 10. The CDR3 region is CASSFPGTGGLNNEQFF. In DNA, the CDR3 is TGTGCCAGCAGTTTCCCCGGGACAGGGGGCTTAAACAATGAGCAGTTCTTC.

DNA of the CDR3: TGTGCCAGCAGCCAGGCATTCAACAGACCTAATTCACCCCTCCACTTT. Protein sequence: CASSQAFNRPNSPLHF. V is TRBV4-2 and J is TRBJ1-6; D remains ambiguous. CDR3 length: 16 residues. V lost 3 bases to trimming and J lost 6 bases, with 15 bases between them. The germline gives CDR1 LGHNA, CDR2 YNFKEQ.